One and the same sample provided the 25 T cell receptor beta chains below, sequenced in a study of T cells in Graves' hyperthyroidism and ophthalmopathy. Using RNA transcripts as the source, TCR beta CDR3 regions were amplified. Using the HTBI primer set, a first-round RT-PCR was run on the TCR CDR3. One entry per CDR3 protein, called by TCRdb with MiXCR from the multiplex PCR reads. The profile shows hundreds of thousands of distinct CDR3 sequences, around 14% of them singletons. Sequenced: blood. All receptors derive from a woman between 18 and 30 years old with Graves' hyperthyroidism.

Concerning this clonotype itself: A read error may explain this, as a much larger clone is one base away. V and J are TRBV6-2 or TRBV6-3 and TRBJ2-7; TRBD1 is a possible D gene (5 bases). The V gene's germline CDR1 is MNHEY and CDR2 SVGEGT. CDR3 size: 13 residues. Trimming pared 7 bases from V and 6 bases from J, leaving 16 bases between. The CDR3 is CASNPDTSCEQYF. The CDR3 DNA reads TGTGCCAGCAATCCGGACACAAGTTGCGAGCAGTACTTC.

This clonotype occurred many times. The genes are TRBV7-2 and TRBJ2-2; 7 bases agree with TRBD2. The J segment lost 2 bases and the V segment lost 5 bases, leaving 8 bases of the junction unmatched. CDR3 length: 16 amino acids. The germline V gene has CDR1 SGHTA and CDR2 FQGNSA. The CDR3 region has the DNA TGTGCCAGCAGCCCCCCTAGCGGAGCTAACACCGGGGAGCTGTTTTTT. Its protein is CASSPPSGANTGELFF.

The table lists this clonotype with many counts. V usage is TRBV5-1 and J usage is TRBJ2-3; no clear D gene. The CDR3 is 14 amino acids. Germline V CDR1 and CDR2: SGHRS, YFSETQ. Between the trimmed V and J ends, which lost 0 bases and 6 bases, there was a span of 11 bases. The CDR3 protein is CASSLEARKDTQYF. For the CDR3, the DNA is TGCGCCAGCAGCTTGGAGGCGCGGAAGGATACGCAGTATTTT.

The gene calls are TRBV5-1 and TRBJ2-5; 11 nucleotides match TRBD1. The CDR3 loop spans 15 amino acids. Germline loops: CDR1 SGHRS, CDR2 YFSETQ. V lost 4 bases to trimming and J lost 5 bases; unmatched junction nucleotides: 7. CDR3 sequence reads: CASSPSGTGGETQYF. The CDR3 DNA follows: TGCGCCAGCAGCCCCTCCGGGACAGGGGGGGAGACCCAGTACTTC.

This clonotype showed up just a few times. The chain has TRBV6-1 and TRBJ2-1, with 7 positions matching TRBD1. Per the germline V gene, CDR1 is MNHNS and CDR2 is SASEGT. The CDR3 consists of 14 residues. The V and J ends lost 6 bases and 2 bases, in that order; junction bases with no gene match: 4. The CDR3 DNA follows: TGTGCCAGCAGCCACAGGGGACCCTACAATGAGCAGTTCTTC. Its protein product is CASSHRGPYNEQFF.

Many counts were recorded for this clonotype. The gene calls are TRBV3-1 and TRBJ1-6; D is perhaps TRBD1 (5 bases). CDR3 length equals 17 residues. Germline lookup yields CDR1 LGHDT and CDR2 YNNKEL (reference sequence). V shed 1 base and J shed 6 bases, with 16 bases lying between them. The CDR3, as DNA: TGTGCCAGCAGCCAAGCCGCTGCGGGGGGTGTTAATTCACCCCTCCACTTT. This encodes CASSQAAAGGVNSPLHF.

Concerning this clonotype: The junction does not match germline at one end; this may be a read error. The rearrangement joins TRBV11-3 to TRBJ1-1; 11 nucleotides agree with TRBD1. This CDR3 contains 16 residues. Germline V gene data show CDR1 as SGHNT and CDR2 as YENEEA. The DNA of the CDR3 is TGTGCCAGCAGCCCAGGGACAGGGGGGTTAAACACTGAAGCTCTCTTT. This encodes CASSPGTGGLNTEALF.

This clonotype was seen at least ten times. V gene TRBV20-1 combines with J gene TRBJ1-6; weak D call: TRBD1 (6 bases). Germline V lookup: CDR1 DFQATT, CDR2 SNEGSKA (reference sequence). V was shortened by 6 bases and J by 10 bases, with 16 bases between the two germline ends. The CDR3 sequence is 13 residues long. CDR3 sequence (DNA): TGCAGTGCGGACATGGGGGGCCAGTCACCCCTCCACTTT. It is translated as CSADMGGQSPLHF.

This clonotype was found many times. CDR3 DNA sequence: TGCAGTGCTAGAGGGGTCTGGGGGGCAGGGGAGACCCAGTACTTC. It is translated as CSARGVWGAGETQYF. V usage is TRBV20-1 and J usage is TRBJ2-5, with D possibly being TRBD1 or TRBD2 (6 bases each). Germline V gives CDR1 DFQATT, CDR2 SNEGSKA (reference sequence). V lost 1 base, J lost 5 bases, and 17 bases lay in between. The CDR3 is made up of 15 amino acids.

This clonotype was detected a few times. The chain uses TRBV9 and TRBJ2-1, with TRBD2 matching over 8 bases. V was clipped by 0 bases and J by 2 bases; unmatched bases: 16. Germline CDR1 SGDLS, CDR2 YYNGEE. The CDR3 consists of 20 residues. CDR3 coding DNA: TGTGCCAGCAGCGTAGTGACTAGCGAGAAGGAATTCGGACCCTACAATGAGCAGTTCTTC. This codes for CASSVVTSEKEFGPYNEQFF.

This clonotype was picked up many times. The chain couples TRBV29-1 to TRBJ2-1, with 10 bases aligning to TRBD1. V shed 8 bases and J 3 bases; nucleotides not matched to a gene: 7. CDR1 SQVTM and CDR2 ANQGSEA come from the germline V gene. The CDR3 loop spans 14 amino acids. CDR3 DNA: TGCAGCTCCTTCGGGACAGGGGTCTACAATGAGCAGTTCTTC. Amino acid sequence: CSSFGTGVYNEQFF.

At least ten counts were recorded for this clonotype. V usage is TRBV6-5 and J usage is TRBJ1-1; 8 bases are shared with TRBD1. Germline CDR1 and CDR2: MNHEY and SVGAGI. CDR3 size: 17 residues. V trimming: 2 bases; J trimming: 5 bases; junction bases outside the gene matches: 13. CDR3 loop: CASSYPRQGPRGTEAFF. DNA for the CDR3: TGTGCCAGCAGTTACCCCCGACAGGGGCCTCGGGGTACTGAAGCTTTCTTT.

This clonotype was seen a few times. The V gene is TRBV5-4, the J gene TRBJ2-2, with 7 bases identical to TRBD2. The CDR3 consists of 14 residues. Germline values: CDR1 SGHNT, CDR2 YYREEE (reference sequence). The J segment lost 6 bases and the V segment lost 4 bases, leaving 6 bases of the junction unmatched. This chain's CDR3 is CASSPGRTAGELFF. CDR3 coding DNA: TGTGCCAGCAGCCCCGGGAGGACGGCCGGGGAGCTGTTTTTT.

This clonotype was counted at least ten times. The genes are TRBV2 and TRBJ1-5, with D uncertain. Trimming cost V 4 bases and J 0 bases, with 7 bases left between them. This CDR3 comprises 14 residues. The germline CDR1 and CDR2 sequences are SNHLY and FYNNEI. This chain's CDR3 is CASSAADSNQPQHF. The CDR3 nucleotides read TGTGCCAGCAGTGCGGCAGATAGCAATCAGCCCCAGCATTTT.

This clonotype was detected ten times or more. This CDR3 reads CASNSGRQVEYTF. CDR3 sequence (DNA): TGTGCCAGCAATTCCGGTAGGCAGGTCGAGTACACCTTC. J is TRBJ1-2 and V is TRBV28; no clear D gene. The CDR3 runs to 13 residues. V was trimmed by 7 bases and J by 11 bases, leaving 20 bases between them. From germline, CDR1 is MDHEN and CDR2 SYDVKM.

This clonotype was picked up one time. At one end the junction does not follow the germline gene, possibly because of a read error. This sequence joins TRBV4-2 and TRBJ1-1; D is possibly TRBD1 (6 bases). In germline, CDR1 is LGHNA, CDR2 YNFKEQ. The CDR3 length is 20 residues. CDR3 DNA sequence: TGTGCCACCAGCCAAGACCGCATAGGGGGGGGGCGCGGAATGGGAACTGAAGCTTTCTTT. Protein product: CATSQDRIGGGRGMGTEAFF.

This clonotype was seen ten or more times. The chain links TRBV30 to TRBJ2-7; D might be TRBD2 (6 bases). CDR1 GTSNPN and CDR2 SVGIG come from the germline V gene (reference sequence). The CDR3 has 13 residues. Trimming took off 4 bases at V and 4 bases at J, with 14 bases between the two ends. In nucleotides, the CDR3 is TGTGCCTGGACCCTCCAGGCGGGATACGAGCAGTACTTC. Translating gives CAWTLQAGYEQYF.

The sample holds many counts of this clonotype. The chain recombines TRBV7-2 with TRBJ2-7, with 8 bases identical to TRBD1. Germline trimming cut 5 bases from V and 7 bases from J; bases unmatched to any gene: 13. This CDR3 contains 15 residues. Germline CDR1 reads SGHTA; CDR2 reads FQGNSA. The DNA of the CDR3 is TGTGCCAGCAGCCCCCTCCCAGGGGGCATGTTGGAGCAGTACTTC. This translates into CASSPLPGGMLEQYF.

This clonotype was counted ten times or more. V and J are TRBV30 and TRBJ2-1, with 8 bases that match TRBD1. The germline V gene has CDR1 GTSNPN and CDR2 SVGIG (reference sequence). Trimming took 1 base from V and 6 from J; bases not matched to a gene: 2. The CDR3 consists of 13 residues. The CDR3, as DNA: TGTGCCTGGAGTGAGACAGGGGTCAATGAGCAGTTCTTC. The encoded protein is CAWSETGVNEQFF.

This clonotype occurred a few times. The chain recombines TRBV4-3 with TRBJ2-3, with unresolved D. The V end was cut by 0 bases, the J end by 4 bases, with 5 bases between. This CDR3 region has 13 residues. Germline V CDR1 and CDR2: LGHNA, YSLEER. CDR3 nucleotides: TGCGCCAGCAGCCAAGATCACCCAGATACGCAGTATTTT. Its protein product is CASSQDHPDTQYF.

In its sample, this clonotype was seen many times. The rearrangement joins TRBV4-1 to TRBJ1-2; TRBD1 agrees at 7 bases. The CDR3 has 16 amino acids. The germline V gene has CDR1 MGHRA and CDR2 YSYEKL. The V segment lost 0 bases and the J segment 2 bases; nucleotides outside the gene matches: 6. This CDR3 reads CASSQDRGQSNYGYTF. The CDR3 DNA follows: TGCGCCAGCAGCCAAGATCGGGGACAGTCGAACTATGGCTACACCTTC.

Notes on this clonotype: It may be a read error: a sequence one base away is much more abundant. The chain carries TRBV3-1 and TRBJ2-7, with D tentatively TRBD1 (6 bases). The CDR3 covers 14 residues. Germline-derived CDR1 and CDR2 are LGHDT and YNNKEL (reference sequence). The CDR3 nucleotides read TGTACCAGCAGCCGTCAGGGGCCCTTCTACGAGCAGTACTTC. Translating gives CTSSRQGPFYEQYF.

In this sample, this clonotype turned up many times. The chain carries TRBV7-2 and TRBJ2-7; no firm D call. This CDR3 has 13 amino acids. Trimming took 1 base from V and 6 from J, leaving 10 bases between them. CDR1 SGHTA and CDR2 FQGNSA come from the germline V gene. The CDR3 nucleotides are TGTGCCAGCAGCTTAGAGGCCTACTCCGAGCAGTACTTC. Translating it yields CASSLEAYSEQYF.

The chain joins TRBV9 to TRBJ1-1; possible D gene TRBD1, 5 bases. The ends were cut back, 4 bases at V and 4 bases at J, with 17 bases in the middle. The CDR3 contains 15 residues. Per germline, CDR1 SGDLS and CDR2 YYNGEE. CDR3 bases: TGTGCCAGCAGCCCCGGGGCGGGGTGGGGCACTGAAGCTTTCTTT. Its translation is CASSPGAGWGTEAFF.

As concerns this clonotype: This could be a read error, since a much larger clone is one nucleotide away. This sequence joins TRBV27 and TRBJ2-1, with 8 bases matching TRBD1. V shed 5 bases, J shed 10 bases, and the junction held 10 bases outside the gene matches. The CDR3 consists of 14 residues. The germline V gene has CDR1 MNHEY and CDR2 SMNVEV (reference sequence). The CDR3 DNA sequence: TGTGCCAGCAGTGAGTCGGCAGGGGGCAAGGAGCAGTTCTTC. It is translated as CASSESAGGKEQFF.